This T cell receptor beta chain was profiled in a study of post-analysis software for immune sequencing data. On this clonotype itself: Its antigen is not identified.

Tagging with unique molecular identifiers was a feature of the TCR beta cDNA libraries. Some 500,000 cDNA molecules were obtained per 1 to 10 million input T cells. TCRdb recomputed calls from the PCR reads with MiXCR, one row per CDR3 protein. The sample has 750,000 to 950,000 distinct CDR3 sequences, 46% seen once. Study outcomes and limitations: For normalized Chao1 diversity, multiple sclerosis patients scored significantly lower than controls did.

The TCR comes from a girl aged 5 to 17 with multiple sclerosis. The sample was blood.

The CDR3 DNA sequence: TGTGCCAGCAGCACCTCATCAGGGGCGGGCGAAAAACTGTTTTTT. This codes for CASSTSSGAGEKLFF. The rearrangement uses TRBV7-2 and TRBJ1-4, with a weak D call TRBD1 (6 bases). Trimming pared 5 bases from V and 8 bases from J, leaving 18 bases between. Germline assignment: CDR1 SGHTA and CDR2 FQGNSA. This CDR3 is built from 15 residues.